The rows below give T cell receptor beta chains drawn from one sample of a study of T cell responses to AZD1222 COVID-19 vaccine. Measured with immunoSEQ multiplex PCR; TCRdb has only the in-frame clones, and not every one. This sample has approximately 180,000 clones, with approximately 90% found just once. Material: peripheral blood, obtained on day 0 of AZD1222 vaccination. The receptors were gathered from an adult in good health. CDR3s include the opening cysteine and the closing phenylalanine or tryptophan. D genes are given only for firm matches. Rows give clone size only sometimes, using once, few, many, or a class for an expanded clone.

j_call,clone_size,v_call,d_call,cdr3_nt,cdr3_aa
TRBJ2-7,.,TRBV5-1,.,TGCGCCAGCAGCGCCGCAGGTGTCTTAACCTACGAGCAGTACTTC,CASSAAGVLTYEQYF
TRBJ1-1,.,TRBV29-1,.,TGCAGCGTTTCGGACGCAGGTGAAGCTTTCTTT,CSVSDAGEAFF
TRBJ1-4,.,TRBV3-1/TRBV3-2,.,TGTGCCAGCAGCCAGCGGGCAACTAATGAAAAACTGTTTTTT,CASSQRATNEKLFF
TRBJ1-2,.,TRBV7-2,.,TGTGCCAGCAGCTTAGCGCGGGTTAACTATGGCTACACCTTC,CASSLARVNYGYTF
TRBJ1-1,.,TRBV19,TRBD1,TGTGCCAGTACTACAGGGGGCGGTCGAATGAACACTGAAGCTTTCTTT,CASTTGGGRMNTEAFF
TRBJ1-2,.,TRBV3-1/TRBV3-2,.,TGTGCCAGCAGCCCGACGAGGACATCCTATGGCTACACCTTC,CASSPTRTSYGYTF
TRBJ2-7,.,TRBV6-5,TRBD1,TGTGCCAGCAGCCCAGACAGGGCGAGCTCCTACGAGCAGTACTTC,CASSPDRASSYEQYF
TRBJ2-2,.,TRBV9,.,TGTGCCAGCAGCGTAGAAATTAGGGCCGCTAGTGGGGAGCTGTTTTTT,CASSVEIRAASGELFF
TRBJ2-1,.,TRBV7-8,TRBD1,TGTGCCAGCAGCAGACAGGGGACGCCGCTCAATGAGCAGTTCTTC,CASSRQGTPLNEQFF
TRBJ1-5,.,TRBV9,.,TGTGCCAGCAGCGTAGGGGATCAGCCCCAGCATTTT,CASSVGDQPQHF
TRBJ1-2,.,TRBV7-2,.,TGTGCCAGCAGTCTAAACCGGGACGCTCTCTATGGCTACACCTTC,CASSLNRDALYGYTF
TRBJ1-5,.,TRBV4-2,.,TGTGCCAGCAGCCAAGGGGGGGATAGCAATCAGCCCCAGCATTTT,CASSQGGDSNQPQHF
TRBJ1-1,.,TRBV5-1,TRBD1,TGCGCCAGCAGCTTGTGGGACAGGGCCACTGAAGCTTTCTTT,CASSLWDRATEAFF
TRBJ1-6,.,TRBV6-5,TRBD1,TGTGCCAGCAGTTACGGGGACAGGGATAATTCACCCCTCCACTTT,CASSYGDRDNSPLHF
TRBJ2-1,.,TRBV9,.,TGTGCCAGCAACCCATTCAGTTCGGGCAATGAGCAGTTCTTC,CASNPFSSGNEQFF
TRBJ1-2,.,TRBV5-4,.,TGTGCCAGCAGCTTGGTGGAGGGTTTTATTGGCTACACCTTC,CASSLVEGFIGYTF
TRBJ1-2,.,TRBV27,.,TGTGCCAGCAGTTTATCCGGGACAAATGGCTACACCTTC,CASSLSGTNGYTF
TRBJ2-3,.,TRBV7-3,TRBD1,TGTGCCAGCAGCTGGACAGGGGAACGAGATACGCAGTATTTT,CASSWTGERDTQYF
TRBJ2-1,once,TRBV9,.,TGTGCCAGCAGCGTAGCTGGGAATGAGCAGTTCTTC,CASSVAGNEQFF
TRBJ2-1,.,TRBV5-1,TRBD2,TGCGCCAGCATGCAGCGGGGGAACTCCTACAATGAGCAGTTCTTC,CASMQRGNSYNEQFF
TRBJ1-2,few,TRBV7-9,.,TGTGCCAGCAGCCCTGACTGGAACTATGGCTACACCTTC,CASSPDWNYGYTF
TRBJ1-5,.,TRBV10-3,.,TGTGCCATCAGTGAGAAGTATAGCAATCAGCCCCAGCATTTT,CAISEKYSNQPQHF
TRBJ1-4,.,TRBV9,.,TGTGCCAGCAGCGTCGGGGGTAATGAAAAACTGTTTTTT,CASSVGGNEKLFF
TRBJ1-6,.,TRBV3-1/TRBV3-2,TRBD1,TGTGCCAGCAGCCAAGGGACAGGAGGTTCACCCCTCCACTTT,CASSQGTGGSPLHF
TRBJ2-3,once,TRBV4-3,TRBD2,TGCGCCAGCAACCAGCTAGCGGGGGGATCAGATACGCAGTATTTT,CASNQLAGGSDTQYF
TRBJ2-2,once,TRBV7-6,.,TGTGCCAGCAGCCTTCCCGCGGCGGGCACCGAGAACACCGGGGAGCTGTTTTTT,CASSLPAAGTENTGELFF
TRBJ2-3,.,TRBV9,TRBD2,TGTGCCAGCAGCGTAGGGACTAGCGGGGGGGCAGATACGCAGTATTTT,CASSVGTSGGADTQYF
TRBJ2-1,.,TRBV2,.,TGTGCCAGCAGTGAGGAAGTAGGTGAGCAGTTCTTC,CASSEEVGEQFF
TRBJ1-3,.,TRBV27,.,TGTGCCAGCAGCCCCCAACGGCTCTCTGGAAACACCATATATTTT,CASSPQRLSGNTIYF
TRBJ1-2,few,TRBV18,.,TGTGCCAGCTCACCACGGGACGGAAACTATGGCTACACCTTC,CASSPRDGNYGYTF
TRBJ1-1,.,TRBV19,.,TGTGCCAGTAGTAGAAGGGACACCGGGAACACTGAAGCTTTCTTT,CASSRRDTGNTEAFF
TRBJ1-1,.,TRBV30,.,TGTGCCTGGAGGACGGCCCTGAACACTGAAGCTTTCTTT,CAWRTALNTEAFF
TRBJ1-2,.,TRBV9,.,TGTGCCAGCACCCCTGACAGCTCTCCTAACTATGGCTACACCTTC,CASTPDSSPNYGYTF
TRBJ1-1,.,TRBV30,.,TGTGCCTGGACCGCCCGAAGGAATACTGAAGCTTTCTTT,CAWTARRNTEAFF
TRBJ2-5,few,TRBV5-6,.,TGTGCCAGCAGCTCTATGGGGGAGACCCAGTACTTC,CASSSMGETQYF
TRBJ1-6,.,TRBV2,TRBD1,TGTGCCATCTTTAGGGGGACAGATAATTCACCCCTCCACTTT,CAIFRGTDNSPLHF
TRBJ1-1,.,TRBV3-1/TRBV3-2,.,TGTGCCAGCAGCCAGATTAGGACTGAAGCTTTCTTT,CASSQIRTEAFF
TRBJ2-3,.,TRBV2,TRBD2,TGTGCCAGCGGGGGATCGGGGGGGCCGGCAGATACGCAGTATTTT,CASGGSGGPADTQYF
TRBJ2-7,few,TRBV27,TRBD1,TGTGCCAGCAGTTCCGGGACAGGAGGTTACGAGCAGTACTTC,CASSSGTGGYEQYF
TRBJ1-6,.,TRBV14,.,TGTGCCAGCCTTCCTGGACAAAGGCTGGGCTCACCCCTCCACTTT,CASLPGQRLGSPLHF
TRBJ2-1,.,TRBV4-3,TRBD2,TGCGCCAGCAGCCCGTTCGTTGCGGGGGGATACAATGAGCAGTTCTTC,CASSPFVAGGYNEQFF
TRBJ1-5,.,TRBV7-8,TRBD1,TGTGCCAGCAGCCCGACAGGGGGCGCGAACCCCAATCAGCCCCAGCATTTT,CASSPTGGANPNQPQHF